Shown below are 21 T cell receptor beta chains from a single sample sequenced in a study of blood T cell repertoires in COVID-19. The data were produced by immunoSEQ multiplex PCR, yet TCRdb's version contains in-frame clones alone and is incomplete. This table holds fewer than 250,000 clones, around 85% found once. Material: PBMCs or T cells enriched from blood (not recorded which). These receptor sequences come from a middle-aged woman with acute COVID-19.

The V call is TRBV27, the J call TRBJ1-1, with TRBD1 matching 7 bases. The germline gives CDR1 MNHEY, CDR2 SMNVEV (reference sequence). This CDR3 contains 14 residues. Losses at the gene ends were 3 bases for V and 5 bases for J; bases not matched to a gene: 6. The CDR3 DNA reads as TGTGCCAGCAGTTTGCAGGGGGGCCGGACTGAAGCTTTCTTT. It yields the protein CASSLQGGRTEAFF.

This chain connects TRBV25-1 to TRBJ2-1, with 13 bases identical to TRBD2. Germline V gene lookup returns CDR1 MGHDK and CDR2 SYGVNS. V lost 4 bases and J lost 7; bases outside the gene matches: 7. The CDR3 sequence is 16 residues long. The CDR3 region is CASSGGRTSGRNEQFF. For the CDR3, the DNA is TGTGCCAGCAGTGGCGGACGGACTAGCGGGAGAAATGAGCAGTTCTTC.

The CDR3 DNA sequence: TGTGCCAGCAGCCCCGGACTAGGCGGCGCGTACAATGAGCAGTTCTTC. Translation gives CASSPGLGGAYNEQFF. The V and J genes are TRBV5-4 and TRBJ2-1, with 7 bases fitting TRBD2. V lost 4 bases, J lost 4 bases, and 11 bases stayed unmatched. The CDR3 runs to 16 residues. Germline V gives CDR1 SGHNT, CDR2 YYREEE (reference sequence).

The rearrangement links TRBV29-1 to TRBJ2-2; possibly TRBD1 for D (6 bases). The V gene's germline CDR1 is SQVTM and CDR2 ANQGSEA. The CDR3 length is 14 residues. V gave up 4 bases and J gave up 1 base, with 10 bases separating them. CDR3 DNA sequence: TGCAGCGTTGCAGGGGCCGGGAACACCGGGGAGCTGTTTTTT. Protein: CSVAGAGNTGELFF.

This chain uses TRBV28 with TRBJ2-1; no reliable D call. Germline V gene sequence: CDR1 MDHEN, CDR2 SYDVKM. Between the trimmed V and J ends, which lost 5 bases and 6 bases, there was a span of 17 bases. The CDR3 has 15 residues. This CDR3 is CASSPGYPGGNEQFF. The CDR3 bases are TGTGCCAGCAGTCCCGGATACCCTGGCGGCAATGAGCAGTTCTTC.

This chain joins TRBV30 and TRBJ2-3, with TRBD2 matching over 7 bases. The CDR3 contains 16 residues. Germline CDR1 reads GTSNPN; CDR2 reads SVGIG (reference sequence). The ends lost 0 bases at V and 4 bases at J; junction bases unmatched: 10. DNA for the CDR3: TGTGCCTGGAGTGTATTGGGCGGGAGTAGGGCAGATACGCAGTATTTT. Residues: CAWSVLGGSRADTQYF.

This sequence joins TRBV7-2 and TRBJ2-1; perhaps TRBD1 as D (6 bases). The germline V gene encodes CDR1 SGHTA and CDR2 FQGNSA. The CDR3 runs to 15 residues. Trimming shortened V by 5 bases and J by 5 bases, and 16 bases separated the two germline ends. CDR3 amino acids: CASSQGRTLNNEQFF. In nucleotides, the CDR3 is TGTGCCAGCAGCCAGGGGCGTACTTTAAACAATGAGCAGTTCTTC.

This clone was observed once. The chain combines TRBV4-3 with TRBJ2-7; TRBD1 agrees at 9 bases. CDR3 size: 15 residues. Germline CDR1 reads LGHNA; CDR2 reads YSLEER. The ends lost 2 bases at V and 3 bases at J; junction bases unmatched: 5. The CDR3 sequence is CASSQTGQGSYEQYF. The CDR3 region has the DNA TGCGCCAGCAGCCAAACTGGACAGGGGAGCTACGAGCAGTACTTC.

A few counts support this clone. V is TRBV2 and J is TRBJ2-7; D is undetermined. This CDR3 spans 11 amino acids. Germline CDR1 and CDR2: SNHLY and FYNNEI. V was cut by 5 bases and J by 3 bases, with 5 bases left in between. Written as DNA, the CDR3 is TGTGCCAGCAGTAACTACTACGAGCAGTACTTC. The encoded protein is CASSNYYEQYF. Supplemented by reference TRBV2 and TRBJ2-7, the full variable domain reads EPEVTQTPSHQVTQMGQEVILRCVPISNHLYFYWYRQILGQKVEFLVSFYNNEISEKSEIFDDQFSVERPDGSNFTLKIRSTKLEDSAMYFCASSNYYEQYFGPGTRLTVT.

The genes are TRBV24-1 and TRBJ2-3, with a weak D call TRBD1 (6 bases). Germline-derived CDR1 and CDR2 are KGHDR and SFDVKD. Trimming left V 0 bases short and J 0 bases short, with 9 bases between. This CDR3 has 16 amino acids. CDR3 coding DNA: TGTGCCACCAGTGATTTGGGGGACACCAGCACAGATACGCAGTATTTT. This codes for CATSDLGDTSTDTQYF.

The chain combines TRBV6-1 with TRBJ1-5; D perhaps matches TRBD1 (6 bases). Germline loops: CDR1 MNHNS, CDR2 SASEGT. Trimming removed 3 bases at V and 0 bases at J, with 12 bases between. This CDR3 has 16 amino acids. In nucleotides, the CDR3 is TGTGCCAGCAGTGAGTCCCGGACAGCTAGCAATCAGCCCCAGCATTTT. Its translation is CASSESRTASNQPQHF.

This chain uses TRBV19 with TRBJ1-6; possible D gene TRBD1, 5 bases. This CDR3 comprises 15 residues. Per the germline V gene, CDR1 is LNHDA and CDR2 is SQIVND (reference sequence). The germline V and J ends were trimmed by 1 base and 5 bases, with 9 bases remaining between them. The CDR3 DNA reads as TGTGCCAGTAGTATAGGCACAGGTCATAATTCACCCCTCCACTTT. Its translation is CASSIGTGHNSPLHF. The entire variable domain, with the rest obtained from reference TRBV19 and TRBJ1-6, is as follows: DGGITQSPKYLFRKEGQNVTLSCEQNLNHDAMYWYRQDPGQGLRLIYYSQIVNDFQKGDIAEGYSVSREKKESFPLTVTSAQKNPTAFYLCASSIGTGHNSPLHFGNGTRLTVT.

J is TRBJ1-3 and V is TRBV5-1, with D hard to call. V was cut by 1 base and J by 3 bases, with 20 bases left in between. There are 18 residues in the CDR3. The germline gives CDR1 SGHRS, CDR2 YFSETQ. CDR3 coding DNA: TGCGCCAGCAGCTTGTCTCTATCCCGGGGAAGAAGTGGAAACACCATATATTTT. This codes for CASSLSLSRGRSGNTIYF.

The rearrangement uses TRBV5-1 and TRBJ2-3; 12 nucleotides align to TRBD2. CDR1 and CDR2 (germline): SGHRS, YFSETQ. With 3 bases clipped from V and 4 bases from J, the junction kept 6 bases outside the gene matches. The CDR3 has 16 residues. CDR3 region: CASSSLAGGVPDTQYF. The CDR3 nucleotides read TGCGCCAGCAGCTCACTAGCGGGAGGAGTCCCAGATACGCAGTATTTT.

CDR3 in amino acids: CASSTYGKGLETQYF. In DNA, the CDR3 is TGTGCCAGCAGTACCTACGGGAAGGGATTGGAGACCCAGTACTTC. The rearrangement uses TRBV6-5 and TRBJ2-5, with D perhaps matching TRBD2 (5 bases). V lost 5 bases and J lost 5, with 18 bases in between. The CDR3 consists of 15 residues. Germline values: CDR1 MNHEY, CDR2 SVGAGI.

This clone was detected a few times. The CDR3 here is CASSFIHQSPLHF. The CDR3 DNA sequence: TGTGCCAGCAGTTTTATCCATCAGTCACCCCTCCACTTT. This rearrangement joins TRBV27 to TRBJ1-6; D not certain. CDR1 is MNHEY, CDR2 SMNVEV, per germline (reference sequence). This CDR3 has 13 residues. Trimming pared 3 bases from V and 10 bases from J, leaving 10 bases between.

This clone was counted between two and nine times. This chain joins TRBV7-9 and TRBJ2-7; 8 positions agree with TRBD1. The germline gives CDR1 SEHNR, CDR2 FQNEAQ (reference sequence). This CDR3 is built from 14 residues. The ends lost 4 bases at V and 6 bases at J; junction bases unmatched: 8. The CDR3 bases are TGTGCCAGCAGCTACCGAGACAGGGGACGCGAGCAGTACTTC. It encodes CASSYRDRGREQYF. Together with reference TRBV7-9 and TRBJ2-7, the CDR3 gives the full variable domain: DTGVSQNPRHKITKRGQNVTFRCDPISEHNRLYWYRQTLGQGPEFLTYFQNEAQLEKSRLLSDRFSAERPKGSFSTLEIQRTEQGDSAMYLCASSYRDRGREQYFGPGTRLTVT.

The sample holds one count of this clone. Distinct nucleotide sequences in the sample also encode this CDR3. The V gene is TRBV7-2, the J gene TRBJ2-3; no firm D call. The germline V and J ends were trimmed by 7 bases and 1 base, with 9 bases remaining between them. CDR3 length: 13 amino acids. CDR1 and CDR2 (germline): SGHTA, FQGNSA. CDR3 in DNA: TGTGCCAGCACCGAACGCGGCACAGATACGCAGTATTTT. Residues: CASTERGTDTQYF.

The chain carries TRBV15 and TRBJ1-4; D perhaps matches TRBD1 (5 bases). CDR3 length: 15 residues. Trimming cost V 1 base and J 0 bases, with 6 bases left between them. CDR1 is LNHNV, CDR2 YYDKDF, per germline (reference sequence). The CDR3 is CATSRGGATNEKLFF. The CDR3 coding sequence is TGTGCCACCAGCAGAGGGGGGGCAACTAATGAAAAACTGTTTTTT. Complete variable domain (other parts from reference TRBV15 and TRBJ1-4): DAMVIQNPRYQVTQFGKPVTLSCSQTLNHNVMYWYQQKSSQAPKLLFHYYDKDFNNEADTPDNFQSRRPNTSFCFLDIRSPGLGDTAMYLCATSRGGATNEKLFFGSGTQLSVL.

This chain uses TRBV3-1 (or the pseudogene TRBV3-2) with TRBJ1-1, with a weak D call TRBD1 (5 bases). The CDR3 spans 11 residues. Trimming cost V 5 bases and J 12 bases, with 13 bases left between them. Germline assignment: CDR1 LGHDT and CDR2 YNNKEL (reference sequence). This chain's CDR3 is CASSKEGRPFF. The CDR3 nucleotides are TGTGCCAGCAGCAAGGAGGGGAGGCCTTTCTTT.

The chain couples TRBV2 to TRBJ1-1; the match to TRBD1 covers 8 bases. Germline V CDR1 and CDR2: SNHLY, FYNNEI. This CDR3 has 17 residues. V shed 5 bases and J 4 bases; nucleotides not matched to a gene: 15. The CDR3 is CASSWGQARWGATEAFF. CDR3 nucleotides: TGTGCCAGCAGTTGGGGACAGGCACGATGGGGGGCCACTGAAGCTTTCTTT. Drawing the rest from reference TRBV2 and TRBJ1-1, the complete variable domain is EPEVTQTPSHQVTQMGQEVILRCVPISNHLYFYWYRQILGQKVEFLVSFYNNEISEKSEIFDDQFSVERPDGSNFTLKIRSTKLEDSAMYFCASSWGQARWGATEAFFGQGTRLTVV.